Below, 12 T cell receptor beta chains from the same sample are listed, as sequenced in a study of blood T cell repertoires in COVID-19. Sequenced by immunoSEQ multiplex PCR; TCRdb stores in-frame clones only, minus some. Of about 100,000 clones listed, 70% to 90% were seen once; the top ten hold around 5.4%. Sequencing used peripheral blood. The origin of the receptors is a human donor in a cohort sampled during active COVID-19.

V is TRBV5-6 and J is TRBJ2-3; the D gene is possibly TRBD2 (6 bases). Trimming took off 4 bases at V and 4 bases at J, with 19 bases between the two ends. The CDR3 extends over 16 amino acids. The germline gives CDR1 SGHDT, CDR2 YYEEEE. DNA for the CDR3: TGTGCCAGCAGCCAGACTAGTATATTTCTCGCAGATACGCAGTATTTT. It yields the protein CASSQTSIFLADTQYF.

This clone was seen once. The V call is TRBV4-1, the J call TRBJ1-2; 7 nucleotides line up with TRBD1. The V and J ends lost 4 bases and 0 bases, in that order; junction bases with no gene match: 11. Per the germline V gene, CDR1 is MGHRA and CDR2 is YSYEKL. This CDR3 has 17 amino acids. CDR3 protein: CASSLAYTGVANYGYTF. The CDR3 coding sequence is TGCGCCAGCAGCCTCGCCTATACAGGGGTAGCTAACTATGGCTACACCTTC.

V gene TRBV25-1 combines with J gene TRBJ2-7; D possibly corresponds to TRBD1 (5 bases). The V end lost 1 base, the J end lost 7 bases, and 5 bases lay between the germline ends. Germline lookup yields CDR1 MGHDK and CDR2 SYGVNS. The CDR3 contains 11 residues. The CDR3 DNA follows: TGTGCCAGCAGTGAATGGACAGAGCAGTACTTC. Amino acid sequence: CASSEWTEQYF.

The rearrangement links TRBV6-6 to TRBJ2-1; 12 nucleotides match TRBD2. The V gene end was trimmed by 5 bases and the J gene end by 2 bases; junction bases not matched to a gene: 16. The CDR3 runs to 20 residues. Germline V gene data show CDR1 as MNHNY and CDR2 as SVGAGI (reference sequence). CDR3 loop: CASSPIGQGLAGRTYNEQFF. The DNA for the CDR3 is TGTGCCAGCAGTCCAATCGGTCAAGGACTAGCGGGACGTACCTACAATGAGCAGTTCTTC.

V usage is TRBV3-1 (or the pseudogene TRBV3-2) and J usage is TRBJ2-7; 7 bases match TRBD1. Losses at the gene ends were 3 bases for V and 3 bases for J; bases not matched to a gene: 8. Germline-derived CDR1 and CDR2 are LGHDT and YNNKEL (reference sequence). The CDR3 is made up of 15 amino acids. The CDR3 protein is CASSQLGRTGYEQYF. Here the CDR3 DNA reads TGTGCCAGCAGCCAGTTAGGTAGGACAGGCTACGAGCAGTACTTC.

Here the CDR3 reads CASSLVVPGGPLDEQFF. Written as DNA, the CDR3 is TGTGCCAGCAGTTTAGTTGTACCGGGAGGGCCTCTAGATGAGCAGTTCTTC. V usage is TRBV27 and J usage is TRBJ2-1; 8 bases are shared with TRBD2. Germline CDR1 reads MNHEY; CDR2 reads SMNVEV (reference sequence). After removal of 2 bases from V and 8 bases from J, the junction contained 14 bases not matched to a gene. The CDR3 runs to 17 residues.

This clone was seen more than once but under ten times. The CDR3 sequence: CASTQAGGYGYTF. The DNA for the CDR3 is TGTGCCAGCACCCAGGCAGGAGGCTATGGCTACACCTTC. The chain recombines TRBV28 with TRBJ1-2; D is undetermined. The CDR3 runs to 13 residues. Per germline, CDR1 MDHEN and CDR2 SYDVKM. The germline V and J ends were trimmed by 7 bases and 4 bases, with 13 bases remaining between them.

This clone appeared a few times. The V and J genes are TRBV19 and TRBJ1-5, with D unresolved. The CDR3 spans 13 residues. CDR1 and CDR2 from the germline V gene are LNHDA and SQIVND (reference sequence). The ends were cut back, 2 bases at V and 6 bases at J, with 8 bases in the middle. This CDR3 reads CASSISRFQPQHF. The CDR3 DNA sequence: TGTGCCAGTAGTATAAGCCGGTTTCAGCCCCAGCATTTT.

This sequence joins TRBV3-1 (or the pseudogene TRBV3-2) and TRBJ1-5; 8 bases align to TRBD1. The germline V gene encodes CDR1 LGHDT and CDR2 YNNKEL (reference sequence). V shed 4 bases and J 3 bases; nucleotides not matched to a gene: 5. This CDR3 region has 15 residues. The CDR3 DNA reads TGTGCCAGCAGCCCTGGGACAGGCCACAATCAGCCCCAGCATTTT. Encoded protein: CASSPGTGHNQPQHF.

The genes are TRBV6-5 and TRBJ1-5; D is unresolved. CDR3 size: 14 residues. V was trimmed by 7 bases and J by 5 bases, leaving 15 bases between them. Germline CDR1 and CDR2: MNHEY and SVGAGI. CDR3 DNA: TGTGCCAGCACCGAGGATAGCACCTATCAGCCCCAGCATTTT. Translation: CASTEDSTYQPQHF.

DNA for the CDR3: TGTGCCATCAGCCCCCCTAGGGGCGAGCAGTACTTC. Translation gives CAISPPRGEQYF. The chain carries TRBV10-3 and TRBJ2-7; D perhaps matches TRBD1 (5 bases). Germline V lookup: CDR1 ENHRY, CDR2 SYGVKD. CDR3 length equals 12 residues. The V gene lost 6 bases and the J gene lost 6 bases, with 12 bases spanning the gap.

The chain combines TRBV5-1 with TRBJ2-6; 7 nucleotides agree with TRBD1. Looked up from germline, CDR1 is SGHRS and CDR2 is YFSETQ. V was pared by 4 bases and J by 0 bases, with 4 bases of the junction left unmatched. The CDR3 length is 16 residues. The CDR3 region is CASSLQGNSGANVLTF. Written as DNA, the CDR3 is TGCGCCAGCAGCCTACAGGGGAACTCTGGGGCCAACGTCCTGACTTTC.